This TCR beta chain originates from a study of shared clonotypes between healthy human individuals. Measured with immunoSEQ multiplex PCR; TCRdb has only the in-frame clones, and not every one. The sample consists of about 1 million clones, about 75% of them appearing once. The germline gives CDR1 WNHNN, CDR2 SYGVQD (reference sequence). V was cut by 2 bases and J by 5 bases, with 15 bases left in between. The CDR3 consists of 15 residues. The clonotype was recovered from a man aged 18 to 30 in good health. Sequencing was carried out using memory CD4+ T cells sorted from blood. The subset: CD45RA-negative fraction. The rearrangement joins TRBV10-1 to TRBJ2-5; D perhaps matches TRBD2 (6 bases). CDR3 sequence: CASSEAAGTMETQYF. CDR3 nucleotide sequence: TGCGCCAGCAGTGAGGCTGCGGGGACCATGGAGACCCAGTACTTC.